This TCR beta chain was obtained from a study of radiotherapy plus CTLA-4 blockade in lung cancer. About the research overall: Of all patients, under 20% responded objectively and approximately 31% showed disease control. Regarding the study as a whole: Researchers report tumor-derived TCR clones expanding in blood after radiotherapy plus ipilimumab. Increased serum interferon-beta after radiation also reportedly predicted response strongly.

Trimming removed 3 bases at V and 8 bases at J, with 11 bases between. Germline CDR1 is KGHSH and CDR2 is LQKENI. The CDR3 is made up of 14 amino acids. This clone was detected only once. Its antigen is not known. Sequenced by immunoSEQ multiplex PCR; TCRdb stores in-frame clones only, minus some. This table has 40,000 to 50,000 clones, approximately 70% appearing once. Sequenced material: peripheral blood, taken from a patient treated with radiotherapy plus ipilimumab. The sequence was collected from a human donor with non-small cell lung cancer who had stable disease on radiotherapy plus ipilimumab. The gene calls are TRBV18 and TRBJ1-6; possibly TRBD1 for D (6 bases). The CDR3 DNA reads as TGTGCCAGCTCACCTACAGGGTCCGATTCACCCCTCCACTTT. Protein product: CASSPTGSDSPLHF.